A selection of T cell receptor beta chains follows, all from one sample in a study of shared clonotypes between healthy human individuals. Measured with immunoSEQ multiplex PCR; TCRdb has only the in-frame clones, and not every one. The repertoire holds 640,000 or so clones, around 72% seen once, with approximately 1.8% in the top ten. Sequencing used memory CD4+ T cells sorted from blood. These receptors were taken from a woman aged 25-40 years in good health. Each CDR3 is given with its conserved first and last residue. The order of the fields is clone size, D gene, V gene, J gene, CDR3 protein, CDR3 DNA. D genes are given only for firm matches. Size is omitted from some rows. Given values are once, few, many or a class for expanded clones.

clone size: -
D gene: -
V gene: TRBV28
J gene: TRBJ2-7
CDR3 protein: CASSRRYEQYF
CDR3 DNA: TGTGCCAGCAGTCGCAGGTACGAGCAGTACTTC

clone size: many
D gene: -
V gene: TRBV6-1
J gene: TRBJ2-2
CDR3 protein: CASSWAENTGELFF
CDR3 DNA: TGTGCCAGCAGTTGGGCGGAGAACACCGGGGAGCTGTTTTTT

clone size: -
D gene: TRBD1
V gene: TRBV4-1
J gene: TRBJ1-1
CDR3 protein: CASSHWDRTRGTEAFF
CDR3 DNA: TGCGCCAGCAGCCATTGGGACAGGACCCGCGGTACTGAAGCTTTCTTT

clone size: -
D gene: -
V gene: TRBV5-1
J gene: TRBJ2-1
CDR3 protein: CASSLLASAGEQFF
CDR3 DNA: TGCGCCAGCAGCTTGTTGGCTAGCGCCGGTGAGCAGTTCTTC

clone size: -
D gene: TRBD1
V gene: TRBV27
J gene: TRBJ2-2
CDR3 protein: CASSSGQGNTGELFF
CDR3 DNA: TGTGCCAGCAGTTCCGGACAGGGGAACACCGGGGAGCTGTTTTTT

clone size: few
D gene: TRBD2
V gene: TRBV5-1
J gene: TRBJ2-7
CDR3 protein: CASSLGTSGESSYEQYF
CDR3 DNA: TGCGCCAGCAGCCTCGGGACTAGCGGGGAGAGCTCCTACGAGCAGTACTTC

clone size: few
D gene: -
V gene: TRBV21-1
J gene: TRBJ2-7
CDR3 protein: CASSRTSRDFYEQYF
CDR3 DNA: TGTGCCAGCAGCAGGACTAGTCGGGATTTCTACGAGCAGTACTTC

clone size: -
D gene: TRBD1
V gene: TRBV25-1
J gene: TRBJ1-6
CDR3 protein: CASSATGAPLHF
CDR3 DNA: TGTGCCAGCAGTGCAACAGGGGCACCCCTCCACTTT

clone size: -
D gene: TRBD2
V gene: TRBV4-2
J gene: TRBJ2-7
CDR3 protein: CASSLGLAGSYEQYF
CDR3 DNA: TGTGCCAGCAGCCTGGGACTAGCGGGATCCTACGAGCAGTACTTC

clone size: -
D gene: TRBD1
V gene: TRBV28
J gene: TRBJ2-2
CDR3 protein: CASSSPGQGNTGELFF
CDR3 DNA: TGTGCCAGCAGTTCTCCCGGACAGGGGAACACCGGGGAGCTGTTTTTT

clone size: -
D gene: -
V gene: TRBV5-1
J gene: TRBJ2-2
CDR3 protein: CASSPVGGKTGELFF
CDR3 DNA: TGCGCCAGCAGCCCGGTGGGGGGAAAGACCGGGGAGCTGTTTTTT

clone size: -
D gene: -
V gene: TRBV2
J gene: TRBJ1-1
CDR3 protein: CASSRTELDTEAFF
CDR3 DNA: TGTGCCAGCAGCCGCACAGAGCTGGACACTGAAGCTTTCTTT

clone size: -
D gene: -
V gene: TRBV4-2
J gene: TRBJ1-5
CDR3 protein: CASSHYGNSNQPQHF
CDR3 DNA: TGTGCCAGCAGCCATTACGGGAATAGCAATCAGCCCCAGCATTTT

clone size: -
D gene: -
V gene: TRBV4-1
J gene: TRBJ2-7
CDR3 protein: CASSQPTRGPPYEQYF
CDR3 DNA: TGCGCCAGCAGCCAACCGACACGGGGGCCTCCCTACGAGCAGTACTTC

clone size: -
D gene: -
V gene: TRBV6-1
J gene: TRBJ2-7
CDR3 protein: CASSARTDLYEQYF
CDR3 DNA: TGTGCCAGCAGTGCCCGGACAGATTTATACGAGCAGTACTTC

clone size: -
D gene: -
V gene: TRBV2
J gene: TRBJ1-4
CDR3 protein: CASSEGPEEKLFF
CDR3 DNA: TGTGCCAGCAGTGAAGGACCCGAGGAAAAACTGTTTTTT

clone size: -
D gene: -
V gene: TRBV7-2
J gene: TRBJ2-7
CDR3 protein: CASSRPEVSSYEQYF
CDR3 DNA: TGTGCCAGCAGCCGACCCGAGGTGAGCTCCTACGAGCAGTACTTC

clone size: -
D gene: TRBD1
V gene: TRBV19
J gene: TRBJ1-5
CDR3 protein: CASSSRDRGLYSNQPQHF
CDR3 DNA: TGTGCCAGTAGCTCCCGGGACAGGGGGTTATATAGCAATCAGCCCCAGCATTTT

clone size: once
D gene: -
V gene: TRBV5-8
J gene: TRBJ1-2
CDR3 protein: CASSFAGSRNYGYTF
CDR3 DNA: TGTGCCAGCAGCTTCGCAGGAAGCCGAAACTATGGCTACACCTTC

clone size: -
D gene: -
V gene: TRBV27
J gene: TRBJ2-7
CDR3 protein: CASSRSARSYEQYF
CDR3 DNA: TGTGCCAGCAGTCGATCAGCGCGCTCCTACGAGCAGTACTTC

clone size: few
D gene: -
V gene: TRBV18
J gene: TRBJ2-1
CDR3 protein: CASSPQEHNEQFF
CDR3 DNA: TGTGCCAGCTCACCACAGGAGCACAATGAGCAGTTCTTC

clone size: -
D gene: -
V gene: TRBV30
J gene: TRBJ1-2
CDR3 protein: CAWSYNSQAAGYTF
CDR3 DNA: TGTGCCTGGAGTTATAATTCGCAAGCCGCTGGCTACACCTTC

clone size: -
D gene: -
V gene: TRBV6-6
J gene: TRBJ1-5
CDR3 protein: CATLKGDSNQPQHF
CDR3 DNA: TGTGCCACCTTGAAAGGAGATAGCAATCAGCCCCAGCATTTT

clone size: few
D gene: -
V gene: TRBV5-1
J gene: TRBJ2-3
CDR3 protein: CASSLDLGTDTQYF
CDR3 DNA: TGCGCCAGCAGCTTAGATCTGGGGACAGATACGCAGTATTTT

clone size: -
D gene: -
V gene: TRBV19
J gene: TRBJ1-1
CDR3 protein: CASTRPFGTEAFF
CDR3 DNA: TGTGCCAGTACTAGACCCTTCGGGACTGAAGCTTTCTTT

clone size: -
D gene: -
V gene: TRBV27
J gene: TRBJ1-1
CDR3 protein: CASSRSPYDRVNTEAFF
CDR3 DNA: TGTGCCAGCAGTCGGTCCCCTTATGACAGAGTGAACACTGAAGCTTTCTTT

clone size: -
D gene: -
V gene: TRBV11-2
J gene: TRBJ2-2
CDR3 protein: CASSVQGIGGELFF
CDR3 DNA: TGTGCCAGCAGCGTACAGGGTATCGGCGGGGAGCTGTTTTTT

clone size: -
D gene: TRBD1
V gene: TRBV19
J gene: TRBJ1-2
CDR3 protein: CASSFRDRGGYTF
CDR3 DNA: TGTGCCAGTAGTTTCCGGGACAGGGGTGGCTACACCTTC

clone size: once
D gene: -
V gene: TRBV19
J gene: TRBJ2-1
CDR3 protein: CASNQRGINEQFF
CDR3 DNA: TGTGCCAGTAATCAACGTGGGATAAATGAGCAGTTCTTC